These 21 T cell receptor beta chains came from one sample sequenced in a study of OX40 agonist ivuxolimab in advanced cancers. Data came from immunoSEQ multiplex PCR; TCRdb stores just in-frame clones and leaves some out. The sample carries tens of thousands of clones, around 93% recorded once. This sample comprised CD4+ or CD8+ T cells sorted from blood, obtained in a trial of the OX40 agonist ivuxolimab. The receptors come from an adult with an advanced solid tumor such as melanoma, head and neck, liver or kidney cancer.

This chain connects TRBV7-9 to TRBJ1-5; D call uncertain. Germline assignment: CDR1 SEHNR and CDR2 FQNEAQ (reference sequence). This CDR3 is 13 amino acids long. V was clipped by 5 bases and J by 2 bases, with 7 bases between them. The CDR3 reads CASSKGGNQPQHF. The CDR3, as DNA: TGTGCCAGCAGCAAGGGTGGCAATCAGCCCCAGCATTTT.

CDR3 coding DNA: TGTGCCAGCTCACCGGTCACCGGGGAGCTGTTTTTT. The encoded protein is CASSPVTGELFF. The gene calls are TRBV18 and TRBJ2-2; D not certain. The CDR3 sequence is 12 residues long. Looked up from germline, CDR1 is KGHSH and CDR2 is LQKENI. V gave up 3 bases and J gave up 4 bases, with 3 bases separating them.

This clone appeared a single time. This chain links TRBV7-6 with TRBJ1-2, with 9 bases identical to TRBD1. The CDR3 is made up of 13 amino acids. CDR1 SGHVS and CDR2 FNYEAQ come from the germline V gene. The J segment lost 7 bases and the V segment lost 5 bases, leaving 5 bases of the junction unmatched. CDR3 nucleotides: TGTGCCAGCAGCCCTACAGGGGGCTCTGGCTACACCTTC. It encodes CASSPTGGSGYTF. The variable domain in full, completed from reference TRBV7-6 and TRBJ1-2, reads GAGVSQSPRYKVTKRGQDVALRCDPISGHVSLYWYRQALGQGPEFLTYFNYEAQQDKSGLPNDRFSAERPEGSISTLTIQRTEQRDSAMYRCASSPTGGSGYTFGSGTRLTVV.

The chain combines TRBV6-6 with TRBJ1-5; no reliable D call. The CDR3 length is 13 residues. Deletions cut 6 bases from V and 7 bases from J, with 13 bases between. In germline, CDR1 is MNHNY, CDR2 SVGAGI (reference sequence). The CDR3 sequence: CASRTTAAQPQHF. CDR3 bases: TGTGCCAGCAGGACCACAGCGGCCCAGCCCCAGCATTTT.

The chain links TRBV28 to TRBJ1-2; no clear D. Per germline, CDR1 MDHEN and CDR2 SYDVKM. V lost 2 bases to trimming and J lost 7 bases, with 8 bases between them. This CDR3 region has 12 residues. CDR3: CASSLGGFGYTF. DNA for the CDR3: TGTGCCAGCAGTTTAGGAGGATTTGGCTACACCTTC.

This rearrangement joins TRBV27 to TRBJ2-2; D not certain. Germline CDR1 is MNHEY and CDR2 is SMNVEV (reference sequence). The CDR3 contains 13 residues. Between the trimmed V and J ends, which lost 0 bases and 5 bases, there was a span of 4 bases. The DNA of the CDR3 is TGTGCCAGCAGTTTATCGGCGACCGGGGAGCTGTTTTTT. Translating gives CASSLSATGELFF.

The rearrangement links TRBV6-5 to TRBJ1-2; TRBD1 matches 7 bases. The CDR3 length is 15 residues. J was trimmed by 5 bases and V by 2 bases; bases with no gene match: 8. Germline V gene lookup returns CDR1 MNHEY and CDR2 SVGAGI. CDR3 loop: CASSYGPRDSYGYTF. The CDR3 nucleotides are TGTGCCAGCAGTTACGGACCCCGGGACAGTTATGGCTACACCTTC.

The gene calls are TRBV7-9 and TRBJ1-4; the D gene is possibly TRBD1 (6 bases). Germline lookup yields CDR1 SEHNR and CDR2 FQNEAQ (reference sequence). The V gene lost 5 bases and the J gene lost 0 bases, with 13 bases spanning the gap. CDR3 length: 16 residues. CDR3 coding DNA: TGTGCCAGCAGCCTCTGGACAGCTACAACTAATGAAAAACTGTTTTTT. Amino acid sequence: CASSLWTATTNEKLFF.

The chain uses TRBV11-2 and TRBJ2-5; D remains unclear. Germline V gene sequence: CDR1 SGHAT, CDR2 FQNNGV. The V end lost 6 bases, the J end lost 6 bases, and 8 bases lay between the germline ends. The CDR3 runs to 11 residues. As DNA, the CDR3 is TGTGCCAGCAGTATTAGCCAGACCCAGTACTTC. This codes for CASSISQTQYF.

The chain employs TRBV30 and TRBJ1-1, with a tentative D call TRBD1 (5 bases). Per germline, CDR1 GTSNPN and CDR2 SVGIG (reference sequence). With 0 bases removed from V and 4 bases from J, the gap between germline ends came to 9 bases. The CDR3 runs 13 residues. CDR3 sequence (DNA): TGTGCCTGGAGTGTAGGGGTCACCACTGAAGCTTTCTTT. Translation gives CAWSVGVTTEAFF.

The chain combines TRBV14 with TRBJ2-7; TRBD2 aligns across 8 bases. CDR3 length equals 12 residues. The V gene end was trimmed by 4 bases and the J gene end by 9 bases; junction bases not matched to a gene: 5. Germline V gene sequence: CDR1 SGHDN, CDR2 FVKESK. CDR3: CASSRGLAVQYF. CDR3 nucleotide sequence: TGTGCCAGCAGCCGCGGACTAGCCGTGCAGTACTTC.

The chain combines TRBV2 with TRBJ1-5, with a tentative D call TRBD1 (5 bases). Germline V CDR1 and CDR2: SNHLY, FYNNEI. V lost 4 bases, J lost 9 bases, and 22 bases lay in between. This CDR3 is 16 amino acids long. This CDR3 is CASSVTRMGVLTPQHF. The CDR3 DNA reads TGTGCCAGCAGTGTTACCAGGATGGGGGTACTAACGCCCCAGCATTTT.

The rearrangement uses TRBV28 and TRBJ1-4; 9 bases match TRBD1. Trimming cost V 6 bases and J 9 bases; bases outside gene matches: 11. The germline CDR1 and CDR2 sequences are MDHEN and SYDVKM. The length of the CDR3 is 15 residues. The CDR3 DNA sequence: TGTGCCAGCAGCCAAGGGACAGGGTTATCGAAAAAACTGTTTTTT. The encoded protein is CASSQGTGLSKKLFF.

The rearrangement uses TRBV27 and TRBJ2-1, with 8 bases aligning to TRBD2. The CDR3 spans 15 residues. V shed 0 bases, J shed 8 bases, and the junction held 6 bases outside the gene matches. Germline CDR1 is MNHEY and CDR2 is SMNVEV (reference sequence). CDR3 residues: CASSLSLAGQHEQFF. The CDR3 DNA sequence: TGTGCCAGCAGTTTATCCCTAGCGGGTCAACATGAGCAGTTCTTC.

The CDR3 nucleotides read TGTGCCAGCAGCCCCAGGAGCCAAGAGACCCAGTACTTC. It codes for CASSPRSQETQYF. This chain connects TRBV13 to TRBJ2-5; D is ambiguous. V lost 5 bases to trimming and J lost 1 base, with 8 bases between them. Germline-derived CDR1 and CDR2 are PRHDT and FYEKMQ (reference sequence). The CDR3 contains 13 residues.

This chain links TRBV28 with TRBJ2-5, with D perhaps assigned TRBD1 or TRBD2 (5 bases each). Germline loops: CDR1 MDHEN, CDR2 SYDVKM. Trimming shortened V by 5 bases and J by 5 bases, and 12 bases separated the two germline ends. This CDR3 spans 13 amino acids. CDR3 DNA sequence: TGTGCCAGCAGTCGAGGCAGGGACGAGACCCAGTACTTC. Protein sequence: CASSRGRDETQYF.

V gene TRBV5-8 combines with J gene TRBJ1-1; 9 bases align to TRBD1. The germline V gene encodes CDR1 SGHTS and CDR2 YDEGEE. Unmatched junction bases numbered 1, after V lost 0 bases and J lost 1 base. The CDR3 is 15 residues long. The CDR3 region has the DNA TGTGCCAGCAGCTTGGCGGGACAGGGGAACACTGAAGCTTTCTTT. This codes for CASSLAGQGNTEAFF.

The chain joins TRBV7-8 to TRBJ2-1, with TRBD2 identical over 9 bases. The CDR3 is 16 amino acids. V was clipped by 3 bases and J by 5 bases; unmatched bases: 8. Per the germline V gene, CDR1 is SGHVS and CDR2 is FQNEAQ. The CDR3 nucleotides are TGTGCCAGCAGCTTTTTGTCTAGCGGGGCCCACAATGAGCAGTTCTTC. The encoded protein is CASSFLSSGAHNEQFF.

CDR3 amino acids: CASSSSEFNGRETDTQYF. The CDR3 coding sequence is TGTGCCAGCAGCTCCTCGGAGTTCAACGGGAGGGAGACAGATACGCAGTATTTT. The chain recombines TRBV7-9 with TRBJ2-3; 8 bases fit TRBD2. The germline gives CDR1 SEHNR, CDR2 FQNEAQ (reference sequence). The CDR3 extends over 18 amino acids. V was pared by 4 bases and J by 3 bases, with 15 bases of the junction left unmatched.

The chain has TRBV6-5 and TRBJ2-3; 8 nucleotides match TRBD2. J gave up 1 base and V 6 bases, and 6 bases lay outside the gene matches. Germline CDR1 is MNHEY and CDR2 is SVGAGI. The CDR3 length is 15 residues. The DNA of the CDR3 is TGTGCCAGCAGCCAGAGCGGGAGAGGCACAGATACGCAGTATTTT. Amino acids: CASSQSGRGTDTQYF.

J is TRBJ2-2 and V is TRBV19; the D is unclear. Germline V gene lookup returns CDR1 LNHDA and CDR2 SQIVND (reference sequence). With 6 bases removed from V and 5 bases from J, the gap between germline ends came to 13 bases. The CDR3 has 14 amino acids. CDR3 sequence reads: CASSPLKRTGELFF. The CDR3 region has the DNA TGTGCCAGTAGCCCCCTAAAACGGACCGGGGAGCTGTTTTTT.